The rows below give T cell receptor beta chains drawn from one sample of a study of cytomegalovirus exposure and HLA in healthy donors. Sequenced by immunoSEQ multiplex PCR; TCRdb stores in-frame clones only, minus some. Of about 160,000 clones listed, less than 90% are singletons. Sequenced material: PBMCs. All receptors derive from a man between 18 and 29 years old in good health and CMV-seronegative. Both conserved end residues are part of each CDR3. The order of the fields is D gene, V gene, clone size, J gene, CDR3 protein, CDR3 DNA. A D gene is named only where the DNA matches it firmly. The size entry is marked missing in some rows and otherwise reads once, few, many or a size class.

.	TRBV6-5	.	TRBJ2-7	CASSYRGSYEQYF	TGTGCCAGCAGTTACCGGGGTTCCTACGAGCAGTACTTC
TRBD2	TRBV2	.	TRBJ2-7	CASSEGLSVYEQYF	TGTGCCAGCAGTGAGGGACTAAGCGTCTACGAGCAGTACTTC
TRBD1	TRBV6-5	.	TRBJ1-2	CASSPPAGGAGGYTF	TGTGCCAGCAGCCCCCCGGCAGGGGGCGCCGGGGGCTACACCTTC
TRBD1	TRBV2	once	TRBJ2-7	CASSEGQPLGRYF	TGTGCCAGCTCAGAGGGACAGCCCTTGGGTCGGTACTTC
.	TRBV21-1	.	TRBJ1-6	CATLETGGGSPLHF	TGTGCCACCCTTGAGACAGGGGGAGGGTCACCCCTCCACTTT
TRBD2	TRBV5-1	.	TRBJ2-2	CASSALLREGGTGELFF	TGCGCCAGCAGCGCTCTTTTGCGGGAGGGCGGTACCGGGGAGCTGTTTTTT
TRBD2	TRBV7-2	.	TRBJ2-7	CASSLEGLAGEQYF	TGTGCCAGCAGCTTAGAGGGACTAGCCGGGGAGCAGTACTTC
TRBD2	TRBV14	.	TRBJ2-7	CASSQTLAGPYEQYF	TGTGCCAGCAGCCAGACACTAGCGGGACCCTACGAGCAGTACTTC
.	TRBV7-9	.	TRBJ1-6	CASSLDPSSYNSPLHF	TGTGCCAGCAGCTTAGATCCGAGCTCCTATAATTCACCCCTCCACTTT
.	TRBV11-1	.	TRBJ2-5	CASSLGLGRQETQYF	TGTGCCAGCAGCTTAGGGTTAGGGAGGCAAGAGACCCAGTACTTC
.	TRBV11-3	.	TRBJ2-1	CASSLRGNNEQFF	TGTGCCAGCAGCTTAAGGGGCAACAATGAGCAGTTCTTC
TRBD1	TRBV9	.	TRBJ2-3	CASSEGTGASTDTQYF	TGTGCCAGCAGCGAAGGGACAGGGGCTAGCACAGATACGCAGTATTTT
TRBD2	TRBV7-9	.	TRBJ2-3	CASSLGTSGGGSDTQYF	TGTGCCAGCAGCTTAGGGACTAGCGGGGGGGGGTCAGATACGCAGTATTTT
.	TRBV6-5	.	TRBJ1-5	CASSYSGAGSGQPQHF	TGTGCCAGCAGTTACTCGGGGGCTGGATCGGGTCAGCCCCAGCATTTT
.	TRBV7-2	.	TRBJ1-1	CASIPLPDTEAFF	TGTGCCAGCATCCCGCTACCGGACACTGAAGCTTTCTTT
.	TRBV21-1	.	TRBJ1-3	CASSTSGPGGDTIYF	TGTGCCAGCAGCACATCCGGACCGGGGGGGGACACCATATATTTT
TRBD1	TRBV9	.	TRBJ2-7	CASSANSGGPGEQYF	TGTGCCAGCAGCGCCAACTCAGGGGGCCCGGGGGAGCAGTACTTC
.	TRBV9	.	TRBJ1-4	CASSGGTATNEKLFF	TGTGCCAGCAGTGGCGGGACTGCAACTAATGAAAAACTGTTTTTT
.	TRBV11-3	.	TRBJ2-5	CASGPSGDWGIWTQYF	TGTGCCAGCGGCCCCTCTGGGGACTGGGGGATTTGGACCCAGTACTTC
.	TRBV28	.	TRBJ1-2	CASRSGGTDGYTF	TGTGCCAGCAGGTCGGGGGGAACTGATGGCTACACCTTC
.	TRBV20-1	.	TRBJ1-1	CSAPPAFF	TGCAGTGCCCCCCCGGCTTTCTTT
TRBD2	TRBV7-2	.	TRBJ2-1	CASSPLPGGAFF	TGTGCCAGCAGCCCCCTACCGGGAGGCGCGTTCTTC
TRBD2	TRBV19	.	TRBJ2-1	CASSSPAGTSYNEQFF	TGTGCCAGTAGTAGCCCCGCCGGGACTAGCTACAATGAGCAGTTCTTC
TRBD1	TRBV6-5	.	TRBJ2-7	CASSAGTDWYEQYF	TGTGCCAGCAGTGCCGGGACAGACTGGTACGAGCAGTACTTC
TRBD2	TRBV28	.	TRBJ2-1	CASSLRSGSHNEQFF	TGTGCCAGCAGTTTAAGGAGCGGGAGCCACAATGAGCAGTTCTTC
.	TRBV5-1	.	TRBJ2-2	CASSQNSLGATGELFF	TGCGCCAGCAGCCAGAACAGTCTAGGGGCCACCGGGGAGCTGTTTTTT
TRBD1	TRBV14	few	TRBJ2-7	CASSQPGGPLDEQYF	TGTGCCAGCAGCCAACCAGGGGGCCCTTTGGACGAGCAGTACTTC
TRBD2	TRBV11-2	.	TRBJ2-3	CASSLVSGGPTDTQYF	TGTGCCAGCAGCTTAGTTAGCGGGGGGCCCACAGATACGCAGTATTTT
.	TRBV9	.	TRBJ1-2	CASSASTGSGRGGYTF	TGTGCCAGCAGCGCATCTACAGGCTCGGGCAGGGGTGGCTACACCTTC
.	TRBV7-2	.	TRBJ1-2	CASSQSRGYGYTF	TGTGCCAGCAGCCAAAGCAGGGGATATGGCTACACCTTC
.	TRBV28	.	TRBJ1-2	CASSLFGGGYGYTF	TGTGCCAGCAGTTTATTTGGGGGCGGGTATGGCTACACCTTC
.	TRBV10-3	once	TRBJ1-5	CAISESFRGSVQPQHF	TGTGCCATCAGTGAGTCTTTTCGGGGGTCTGTCCAGCCCCAGCATTTT
.	TRBV5-1	.	TRBJ2-1	CASRGGLASNEQFF	TGCGCCAGCAGGGGAGGACTCGCTTCCAATGAGCAGTTCTTC
.	TRBV2	.	TRBJ2-6	CASSEASLSNVLTF	TGTGCCAGCAGTGAAGCCTCCTTGTCCAACGTCCTGACTTTC
.	TRBV7-9	.	TRBJ1-2	CASSPHSQGQNGYTF	TGTGCCAGCAGCCCACACTCCCAGGGGCAGAATGGCTACACCTTC
.	TRBV19	once	TRBJ1-5	CASSRTVQPQHF	TGTGCCAGTAGTAGGACAGTTCAGCCCCAGCATTTT
.	TRBV29-1	.	TRBJ2-5	CSGGKETQYF	TGCAGCGGGGGCAAAGAGACCCAGTACTTC
TRBD1	TRBV7-7	.	TRBJ2-2	CASSQGQGRTGELFF	TGTGCCAGCAGTCAAGGACAGGGACGCACCGGGGAGCTGTTTTTT
TRBD2	TRBV2	.	TRBJ2-6	CASSSLTSAFSGANVLTF	TGTGCCAGCAGTTCACTGACTAGCGCCTTCTCTGGGGCCAACGTCCTGACTTTC
TRBD2	TRBV25-1	.	TRBJ2-7	CASSDPPGGEQYF	TGTGCCAGCAGTGATCCCCCGGGGGGCGAGCAGTACTTC
.	TRBV10-1	.	TRBJ1-3	CASSVRGSSGNTIYF	TGCGCCAGCAGTGTCCGGGGATCCTCTGGAAACACCATATATTTT
.	TRBV28	once	TRBJ2-1	CASRHGTGLQYEQFF	TGTGCCAGCAGACACGGGACTGGGCTACAATATGAGCAGTTCTTC
.	TRBV9	.	TRBJ2-1	CASSVPRGTQSYNEQFF	TGTGCCAGCAGCGTTCCCCGCGGGACTCAATCCTACAATGAGCAGTTCTTC
TRBD1	TRBV27	.	TRBJ1-2	CASGPIRGRAYGYTF	TGTGCCAGCGGTCCCATCAGGGGGCGCGCCTATGGCTACACCTTC
.	TRBV6-4	few	TRBJ1-1	CASSPTRGGTEAFF	TGTGCCAGCAGTCCCACCCGGGGGGGCACTGAAGCTTTCTTT
.	TRBV7-2	once	TRBJ2-7	CASSKRGQGEQYF	TGTGCCAGCAGCAAACGGGGACAAGGCGAGCAGTACTTC
.	TRBV28	.	TRBJ1-2	CASRERGGVNYGYTF	TGTGCCAGCAGAGAGAGGGGGGGCGTAAACTATGGCTACACCTTC
.	TRBV7-7	.	TRBJ1-1	CASSLDRYTEAFF	TGTGCTAGCAGCTTAGACAGGTACACTGAAGCTTTCTTT
.	TRBV6-5	.	TRBJ2-3	CASSYGLPITDTQYF	TGTGCCAGCAGTTATGGCCTCCCGATTACAGATACGCAGTATTTT
.	TRBV10-3	.	TRBJ1-1	CAISESHGYTEAFF	TGTGCCATCAGTGAGTCGCACGGTTACACTGAAGCTTTCTTT
TRBD1	TRBV4-1	.	TRBJ1-2	CASSQPTTGDYGYTF	TGCGCCAGCAGCCAACCTACTACAGGGGACTATGGCTACACCTTC
TRBD1	TRBV7-7	.	TRBJ2-2	CASSQAGTGPTGELFF	TGTGCTAGCAGCCAAGCCGGGACAGGGCCCACCGGGGAGCTGTTTTTT
TRBD1	TRBV5-6	.	TRBJ2-7	CASSFAGTGRVEDEQYF	TGTGCCAGCAGCTTCGCCGGGACAGGGCGCGTTGAGGACGAGCAGTACTTC
.	TRBV7-9	.	TRBJ2-7	CASIQTGSNEQYF	TGTGCCAGCATCCAGACAGGCTCCAACGAGCAGTACTTC
TRBD2	TRBV5-4	.	TRBJ2-5	CASSSTGTTPETQYF	TGTGCCAGCAGCTCCACCGGGACTACCCCAGAGACCCAGTACTTC
.	TRBV19	.	TRBJ1-1	CASSAGSLPLNTEAFF	TGTGCCAGTAGTGCGGGCTCCCTACCCTTAAACACTGAAGCTTTCTTT
.	TRBV9	once	TRBJ2-5	CASSPGGGETQYF	TGTGCCAGCAGCCCTGGGGGAGGAGAGACCCAGTACTTC